This T cell receptor (beta chain) was retrieved from a study of shared clonotypes between healthy human individuals. In the case of this clone: Its specificity is unknown.

Trimming removed 10 bases at V and 2 bases at J, with 12 bases between. The CDR3 loop spans 12 amino acids. Per germline, CDR1 MNHEY and CDR2 SVGAGI. Method: immunoSEQ multiplex PCR; TCRdb's copy keeps in-frame clones and lacks some. The sample yields about 960,000 clones, more than 75% seen once. Study conclusions and caveats: Tissues were not sampled, only blood, and their repertoires likely differ.

The genes are TRBV6-5 and TRBJ2-7; the D call may be TRBD1 or TRBD2 (5 bases each). Sequenced input: memory CD4+ T cells sorted from blood. Regarding subset: CD45RA-negative fraction. The sequence derives from a man between 18 and 35 years old in good health. The CDR3 nucleotides are TGTGCCATCAGGGACGGCCCCTACGAGCAGTACTTC. As protein: CAIRDGPYEQYF.